One sample yielded the 11 T cell receptor beta chains listed below, sequenced in a study of technical replicates of blood from several donors. Libraries were prepared by immunoSEQ multiplex PCR; TCRdb keeps only in-frame clonotypes and omits some of them. Of some 70,000 clones listed, 92% were seen once; the top ten hold about 0.4%. The sample comprised T cells isolated from PBMCs. The receptors shown here come from a human donor in good health.

This clone turned up a few times. The chain has TRBV19 and TRBJ2-2; TRBD1 agrees at 9 bases. The CDR3 contains 15 residues. Trimming cost V 5 bases and J 7 bases; bases outside gene matches: 8. Germline loops: CDR1 LNHDA, CDR2 SQIVND (reference sequence). The CDR3 spells CASSPPGQGYGELFF. In nucleotides, the CDR3 is TGTGCCAGTAGTCCTCCGGGACAGGGATACGGGGAGCTGTTTTTT.

The chain recombines TRBV13 with TRBJ1-2; D is possibly TRBD1 (5 bases). Germline V gene sequence: CDR1 PRHDT, CDR2 FYEKMQ (reference sequence). V dropped 5 bases and J dropped 7 bases, with 20 bases sitting between them. The length of the CDR3 is 15 residues. CDR3: CASSPGGGSYFGYTF. The DNA for the CDR3 is TGTGCCAGCAGCCCCGGGGGGGGAAGCTACTTTGGCTACACCTTC.

The chain joins TRBV9 to TRBJ2-1; D remains ambiguous. From germline, CDR1 is SGDLS and CDR2 YYNGEE. The CDR3 extends over 12 amino acids. Trimming left V 4 bases short and J 8 bases short, with 10 bases between. Here the CDR3 DNA reads TGTGCCAGCAGCTCAGGCTCGTATGAGCAGTTCTTC. Translation gives CASSSGSYEQFF.

The chain links TRBV27 to TRBJ2-2; D gene ambiguous. Per germline, CDR1 MNHEY and CDR2 SMNVEV (reference sequence). V lost 3 bases to trimming and J lost 7 bases, with 6 bases between them. The CDR3 length is 12 residues. Here the CDR3 DNA reads TGTGCCAGCAGTTTCAGAGGCGGGGAGCTGTTTTTT. It encodes CASSFRGGELFF.

V gene TRBV7-9 combines with J gene TRBJ1-3; D call uncertain. Germline CDR1 is SEHNR and CDR2 is FQNEAQ (reference sequence). The germline V and J ends were trimmed by 3 bases and 2 bases, with 8 bases remaining between them. This CDR3 region has 14 residues. CDR3 coding DNA: TGTGCCAGCAGCTTTCGGGGAACTGGAAACACCATATATTTT. Translation gives CASSFRGTGNTIYF.

This chain uses TRBV6-1 with TRBJ1-5, with D unresolved. The V gene's germline CDR1 is MNHNS and CDR2 SASEGT. The CDR3 sequence is 15 residues long. Trimming took off 1 base at V and 6 bases at J, with 13 bases between the two ends. The DNA of the CDR3 is TGTGCCAGCAGTGAAGGAGCAGGCCCTACTCAGCCCCAGCATTTT. Translation gives CASSEGAGPTQPQHF.

J is TRBJ1-1 and V is TRBV6-6, with D tentatively TRBD1 (6 bases). This CDR3 spans 16 amino acids. Germline CDR1 and CDR2: MNHNY and SVGAGI (reference sequence). Trimming took off 7 bases at V and 4 bases at J, with 22 bases between the two ends. As DNA, the CDR3 is TGTGCCAGCAAGGGGGGTCGGGATCGCGGGAGCACTGAAGCTTTCTTT. This gives the protein CASKGGRDRGSTEAFF.

This clone has only a few counts. The CDR3 region is CASSFEGGREQYF. In DNA, the CDR3 is TGTGCCAGCAGCTTTGAGGGTGGGCGGGAGCAGTACTTC. The chain combines TRBV7-2 with TRBJ2-7; perhaps TRBD2 as D (5 bases). The CDR3 is 13 amino acids. Germline-derived CDR1 and CDR2 are SGHTA and FQGNSA. Deletions cut 3 bases from V and 7 bases from J, with 13 bases between.

The V and J genes are TRBV5-6 and TRBJ2-1, with 13 bases fitting TRBD2. Germline V gene sequence: CDR1 SGHDT, CDR2 YYEEEE. V trimming: 1 base; J trimming: 7 bases; junction bases outside the gene matches: 11. CDR3 size: 18 residues. CDR3 sequence: CASSLSILAGGPGNEQFF. DNA of the CDR3: TGTGCCAGCAGCTTGTCAATACTAGCGGGAGGGCCAGGTAATGAGCAGTTCTTC.

The rearrangement uses TRBV5-4 and TRBJ2-3, with 9 positions matching TRBD2. Germline CDR1 SGHNT, CDR2 YYREEE (reference sequence). Trimming at V came to 2 bases and at J to 5 bases, leaving 3 bases not matched to a gene. There are 14 residues in the CDR3. CDR3 coding DNA: TGTGCCAGCAGCTTTTCTAGCGGGATAGATACGCAGTATTTT. Translation gives CASSFSSGIDTQYF.

This rearrangement joins TRBV19 to TRBJ1-4; possibly TRBD1 for D (6 bases). The CDR3 runs 13 residues. CDR1 and CDR2 from the germline V gene are LNHDA and SQIVND (reference sequence). V dropped 10 bases and J dropped 5 bases, with 14 bases sitting between them. The CDR3 sequence: CAISGQLNEKLFF. For the CDR3, the DNA is TGTGCCATCAGTGGACAGTTGAATGAAAAACTGTTTTTT.